Below, 20 T cell receptor beta chains from the same sample are listed, as sequenced in a study of metastatic and nonmetastatic thyroid tumors. Thyroid surgery took place with no prior treatment in any patient. TCRdb reprocessed the PCR reads via MiXCR. The sample records around 28,000 clones, roughly 13% being singletons. The sequenced sample was blood. The origin of the receptors is a female donor with papillary thyroid cancer or a benign thyroid nodule (not recorded which). Some clones in this sample may be carry-over from other donors' samples.

This clone was counted ten times or more. The gene calls are TRBV3-1 and TRBJ2-5; D is unresolved. CDR1 is LGHDT, CDR2 YNNKEL, per germline (reference sequence). The CDR3 spans 15 residues. V dropped 1 base and J dropped 3 bases, with 12 bases sitting between them. The CDR3 bases are TGTGCCAGCAGCCAAGTGGGCCGCCGGGAAGAGACCCAGTACTTC. Its protein is CASSQVGRREETQYF.

This clone counts as medium-sized. Here the CDR3 reads CSAPLGENSYNEQFF. The CDR3 nucleotides are TGCAGTGCTCCCTTGGGGGAGAACTCCTACAATGAGCAGTTCTTC. The gene calls are TRBV20-1 and TRBJ2-1; TRBD1 or TRBD2 may be the D gene (5 bases each). This CDR3 contains 15 residues. CDR1 DFQATT and CDR2 SNEGSKA come from the germline V gene (reference sequence). V was pared by 5 bases and J by 0 bases, with 14 bases between.

This clone was seen only a few times. The rearrangement links TRBV20-1 to TRBJ2-1, with 7 bases that match TRBD2. Unmatched junction bases numbered 15, after V lost 4 bases and J lost 9 bases. Germline CDR1 and CDR2: DFQATT and SNEGSKA (reference sequence). This CDR3 has 15 residues. The chain's CDR3 is CSAIPSGMAFSEQFF. In DNA, the CDR3 is TGCAGTGCTATCCCCAGCGGGATGGCCTTTAGTGAGCAGTTCTTC.

In its sample, this clone was seen many times. The chain combines TRBV28 with TRBJ1-4, with no clear D. V was cut by 6 bases and J by 2 bases, with 7 bases left in between. The CDR3 spans 13 residues. Germline CDR1 is MDHEN and CDR2 is SYDVKM. The CDR3 DNA reads as TGTGCCAGCAGGGCAGGCACTAATGAAAAACTGTTTTTT. Its protein product is CASRAGTNEKLFF.

This clone came up many times. This rearrangement joins TRBV20-1 to TRBJ2-3, with 8 nucleotides matching TRBD2. From germline, CDR1 is DFQATT and CDR2 SNEGSKA (reference sequence). V was clipped by 0 bases and J by 6 bases; unmatched bases: 8. CDR3 length equals 15 residues. CDR3 nucleotide sequence: TGCAGTGCTAGAGATCGGGCTAGCGGGCCCGATACGCAGTATTTT. Translating gives CSARDRASGPDTQYF.

Sample share makes this clone medium-sized. The chain combines TRBV7-9 with TRBJ2-7; a possible D gene is TRBD2 (6 bases). V was pared by 5 bases and J by 0 bases, with 20 bases between. This CDR3 is built from 17 residues. CDR1 is SEHNR, CDR2 FQNEAQ, per germline (reference sequence). Here the CDR3 reads CASSPPSLSGLSYEQYF. CDR3 DNA: TGTGCCAGCAGCCCACCCTCCCTTAGCGGCCTCTCCTACGAGCAGTACTTC.

This clone occurred many times. CDR3 region: CASSDIQGQSNGYTF. CDR3 nucleotide sequence: TGTGCCAGCAGTGATATACAGGGGCAATCGAATGGCTACACCTTC. The V and J genes are TRBV25-1 and TRBJ1-2; 7 bases match TRBD1. Trimming cost V 3 bases and J 6 bases; bases outside gene matches: 10. The CDR3 is 15 residues long. Germline CDR1 and CDR2: MGHDK and SYGVNS.

By share, this clone counts as medium-sized. For the CDR3, the DNA is TGTGCCAGTAGGAGAGGGGTTGATAATTCACCCCTCCACTTT. It encodes CASRRGVDNSPLHF. The chain employs TRBV19 and TRBJ1-6, with TRBD1 as a possible D gene (5 bases). The CDR3 contains 14 residues. V lost 6 bases and J 5 bases, leaving 11 bases between the germline ends. Germline values: CDR1 LNHDA, CDR2 SQIVND (reference sequence).

This clone is labeled as medium-sized. The genes are TRBV7-2 and TRBJ2-7; the D is unclear. V was shortened by 5 bases and J by 2 bases, with 7 bases between the two germline ends. CDR1 SGHTA and CDR2 FQGNSA come from the germline V gene. The CDR3 spans 12 residues. The CDR3 DNA follows: TGTGCCAGCAGCCAGACACCCTACGAGCAGTACTTC. Amino acid sequence: CASSQTPYEQYF.

There are a few counts of this clone. The junction departs from the called germline gene at one end, perhaps through a read error. The V call is TRBV15, the J call TRBJ2-7, with D possibly TRBD2 on 6 matching bases. This CDR3 contains 16 residues. Germline V gene data show CDR1 as LNHNV and CDR2 as YYDKDF (reference sequence). This CDR3 is CTTSPPAGRGFYEQYF. The CDR3 DNA is TGTACCACCAGCCCCCCCGCGGGGAGAGGATTCTACGAGCAGTACTTC. The whole variable domain, filled in from reference TRBV15 and TRBJ2-7, reads DAMVIQNPRYQVTQFGKPVTLSCSQTLNHNVMYWYQQKSSQAPKLLFHYYDKDFNNEADTPDNFQSRRPNTSFCFLDIRSPGLGDTAMYLCTTSPPAGRGFYEQYFGPGTRLTVT.

The table lists this clone with many counts. The rearrangement joins TRBV6-1 to TRBJ2-7; 8 bases are shared with TRBD1. V was pared by 6 bases and J by 6 bases, with 4 bases of the junction left unmatched. Germline V gives CDR1 MNHNS, CDR2 SASEGT. The CDR3 spans 12 residues. The CDR3, as DNA: TGTGCCAGCAGACTAGACAGGGGCGAGCAGTACTTC. Translation gives CASRLDRGEQYF.

This clone showed up many times. A much bigger clone sits one base away, suggesting this may be a read error. This sequence joins TRBV5-5 and TRBJ2-3; D could derive from TRBD1 or TRBD2 (6 bases each). Trimming stripped 4 bases from V and 0 bases from J, with 12 bases between. The CDR3 is 15 amino acids. CDR1 is SGHKS and CDR2 is YYEKEE in the germline V gene (reference sequence). Here the CDR3 DNA reads TGTGCCAGCAGCATACAGGGACTTAGCACAGATACGCAGTATTTT. It yields the protein CASSIQGLSTDTQYF.

This clone was observed many times. V is TRBV10-3 and J is TRBJ1-3; no clear D. The germline V gene encodes CDR1 ENHRY and CDR2 SYGVKD. V was shortened by 4 bases and J by 0 bases, with 10 bases between the two germline ends. CDR3 size: 15 residues. CDR3 in DNA: TGTGCCATCAGTGTGAGGCCTGGCTCTGGAAACACCATATATTTT. It codes for CAISVRPGSGNTIYF.

The rearrangement links TRBV20-1 to TRBJ2-7; TRBD1 might be the D (6 bases). Trimming took 6 bases from V and 3 from J, leaving 15 bases between them. Germline V lookup: CDR1 DFQATT, CDR2 SNEGSKA (reference sequence). The CDR3 contains 13 residues. This chain's CDR3 is CSAEDRVNYEQYF. DNA for the CDR3: TGCAGTGCCGAGGACAGAGTCAACTACGAGCAGTACTTC.

This clone was found many times. The chain carries TRBV27 and TRBJ2-2; D is ambiguous. CDR3 length: 12 residues. CDR1 MNHEY and CDR2 SMNVEV come from the germline V gene (reference sequence). V dropped 5 bases and J dropped 5 bases, with 6 bases sitting between them. The CDR3 DNA is TGTGCCAGCAGTCTCCGAACCGGGGAGCTGTTTTTT. Protein product: CASSLRTGELFF.

The sample holds many counts of this clone. This sequence joins TRBV3-1 and TRBJ1-1; D call uncertain. Deletions cut 1 base from V and 8 bases from J, with 23 bases between. This CDR3 region has 17 residues. Looked up from germline, CDR1 is LGHDT and CDR2 is YNNKEL (reference sequence). The CDR3 region has the DNA TGTGCCAGCAGCCAAGGTATCCCCAGATATCGTCCATTAGAAGCTTTCTTT. Residues: CASSQGIPRYRPLEAFF.

This clone came up once. A much larger clone differs by one base, so this may be a read error. Other DNA sequences in this sample translate to the same CDR3. V usage is TRBV3-1 and J usage is TRBJ2-1; a possible D gene is TRBD2 (6 bases). CDR3 length equals 11 residues. V lost 3 bases and J 12 bases, leaving 9 bases between the germline ends. Looked up from germline, CDR1 is LGHDT and CDR2 is YNNKEL (reference sequence). CDR3 protein: CASSQGGVQFF. The CDR3 DNA sequence: TGTGCCAGCAGCCAGGGAGGTGTGCAGTTCTTC.

This clone was counted ten times or more. This chain joins TRBV6-5 and TRBJ1-2, with D unclear. V gave up 0 bases and J gave up 4 bases, with 12 bases separating them. The V gene's germline CDR1 is MNHEY and CDR2 SVGAGI. The CDR3 totals 15 residues. The CDR3 protein is CASSYSIERTYGYTF. CDR3 nucleotide sequence: TGTGCCAGCAGTTACTCGATCGAACGGACCTATGGCTACACCTTC.

This clone was counted at least ten times. The rearrangement links TRBV9 to TRBJ2-7, with unresolved D. Deletions cut 0 bases from V and 4 bases from J, with 8 bases between. The CDR3 runs to 13 residues. CDR1 and CDR2 (germline): SGDLS, YYNGEE. Here the CDR3 DNA reads TGTGCCAGCAGCGTAGAACCCCGTTACGAGCAGTACTTC. This encodes CASSVEPRYEQYF.

This clone has ten or more counts. The chain couples TRBV20-1 to TRBJ1-2, with a possible D match to TRBD1 (5 bases). The CDR3 is 12 residues long. V was trimmed by 2 bases and J by 6 bases, leaving 10 bases between them. The germline gives CDR1 DFQATT, CDR2 SNEGSKA (reference sequence). The CDR3 loop reads CSARNQGHGYTF. CDR3 DNA sequence: TGCAGTGCTAGAAATCAGGGACATGGCTACACCTTC.